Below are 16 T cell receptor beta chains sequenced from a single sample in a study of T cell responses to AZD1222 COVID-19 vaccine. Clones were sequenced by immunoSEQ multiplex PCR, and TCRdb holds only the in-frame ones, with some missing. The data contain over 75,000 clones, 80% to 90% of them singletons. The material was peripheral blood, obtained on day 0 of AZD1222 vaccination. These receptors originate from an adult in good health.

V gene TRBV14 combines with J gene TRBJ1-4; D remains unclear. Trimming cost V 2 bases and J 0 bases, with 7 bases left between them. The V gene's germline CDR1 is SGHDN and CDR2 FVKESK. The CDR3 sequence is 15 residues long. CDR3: CASSQLGSTNEKLFF. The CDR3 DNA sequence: TGTGCCAGCAGCCAACTTGGCTCAACTAATGAAAAACTGTTTTTT.

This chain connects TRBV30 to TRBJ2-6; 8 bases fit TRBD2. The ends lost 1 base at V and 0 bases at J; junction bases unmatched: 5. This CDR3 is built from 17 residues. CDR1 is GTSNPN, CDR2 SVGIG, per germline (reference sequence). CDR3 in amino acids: CAWSDSGSASGANVLTF. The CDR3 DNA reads TGTGCCTGGAGTGACAGCGGGAGCGCCTCTGGGGCCAACGTCCTGACTTTC. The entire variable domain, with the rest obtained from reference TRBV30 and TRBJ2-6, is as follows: SQTIHQWPATLVQPVGSPLSLECTVEGTSNPNLYWYRQAAGRGLQLLFYSVGIGQISSEVPQNLSASRPQDRQFILSSKKLLLSDSGFYLCAWSDSGSASGANVLTFGAGSRLTVL.

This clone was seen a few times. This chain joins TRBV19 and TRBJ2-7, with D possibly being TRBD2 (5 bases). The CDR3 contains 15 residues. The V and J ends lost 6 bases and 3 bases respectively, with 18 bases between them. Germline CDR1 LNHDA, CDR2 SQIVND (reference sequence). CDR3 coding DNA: TGTGCCAGTAGCCGAGGGTCCCCCATCTTCTACGAGCAGTACTTC. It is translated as CASSRGSPIFYEQYF. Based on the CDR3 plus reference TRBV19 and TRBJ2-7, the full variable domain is DGGITQSPKYLFRKEGQNVTLSCEQNLNHDAMYWYRQDPGQGLRLIYYSQIVNDFQKGDIAEGYSVSREKKESFPLTVTSAQKNPTAFYLCASSRGSPIFYEQYFGPGTRLTVT.

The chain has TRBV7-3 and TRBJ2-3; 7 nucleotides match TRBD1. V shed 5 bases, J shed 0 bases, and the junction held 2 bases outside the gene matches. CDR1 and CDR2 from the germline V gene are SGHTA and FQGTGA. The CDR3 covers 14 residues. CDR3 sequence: CASSQGQSTDTQYF. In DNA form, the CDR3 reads TGTGCCAGCAGCCAGGGACAGAGCACAGATACGCAGTATTTT.

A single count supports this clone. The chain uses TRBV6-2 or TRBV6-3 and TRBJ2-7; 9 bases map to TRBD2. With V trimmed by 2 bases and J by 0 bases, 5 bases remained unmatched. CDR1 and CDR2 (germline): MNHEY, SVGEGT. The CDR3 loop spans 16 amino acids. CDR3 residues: CASSYTTSGFSYEQYF. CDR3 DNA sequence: TGTGCCAGCAGTTACACTACTAGCGGGTTCTCCTACGAGCAGTACTTC.

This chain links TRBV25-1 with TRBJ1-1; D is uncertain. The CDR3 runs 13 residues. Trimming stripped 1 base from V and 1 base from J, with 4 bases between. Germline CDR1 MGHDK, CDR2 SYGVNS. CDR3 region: CASSELGNTEAFF. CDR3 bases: TGTGCCAGCAGTGAATTGGGGAACACTGAAGCTTTCTTT. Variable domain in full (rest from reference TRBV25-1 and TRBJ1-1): EADIYQTPRYLVIGTGKKITLECSQTMGHDKMYWYQQDPGMELHLIHYSYGVNSTEKGDLSSESTVSRIRTEHFPLTLESARPSHTSQYLCASSELGNTEAFFGQGTRLTVV.

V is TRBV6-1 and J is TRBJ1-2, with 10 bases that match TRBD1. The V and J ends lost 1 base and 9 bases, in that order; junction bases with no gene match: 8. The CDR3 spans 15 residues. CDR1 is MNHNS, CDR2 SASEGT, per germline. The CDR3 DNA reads TGTGCCAGCAGTGAAGATGGGGGACAGGGGAAGAGCTACACCTTC. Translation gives CASSEDGGQGKSYTF.

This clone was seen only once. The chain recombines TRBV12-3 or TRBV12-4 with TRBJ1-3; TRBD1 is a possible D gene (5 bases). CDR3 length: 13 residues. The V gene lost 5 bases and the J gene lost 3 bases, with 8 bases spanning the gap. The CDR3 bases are TGTGCCAGCAGTGAGACAGTTGGAAACACCATATATTTT. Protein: CASSETVGNTIYF.

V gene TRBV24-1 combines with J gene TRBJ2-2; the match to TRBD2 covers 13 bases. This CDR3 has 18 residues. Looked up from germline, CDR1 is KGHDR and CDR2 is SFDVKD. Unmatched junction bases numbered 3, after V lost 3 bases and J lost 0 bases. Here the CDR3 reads CATSDHGTSGANTGELFF. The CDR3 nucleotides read TGTGCCACCAGTGATCATGGGACTAGCGGGGCGAACACCGGGGAGCTGTTTTTT.

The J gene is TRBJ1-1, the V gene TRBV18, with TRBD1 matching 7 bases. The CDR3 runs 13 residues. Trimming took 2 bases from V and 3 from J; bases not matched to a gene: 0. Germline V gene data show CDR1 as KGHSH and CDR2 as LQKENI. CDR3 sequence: CASSPDRDTEAFF. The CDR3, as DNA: TGTGCCAGCTCACCAGACAGGGACACTGAAGCTTTCTTT.

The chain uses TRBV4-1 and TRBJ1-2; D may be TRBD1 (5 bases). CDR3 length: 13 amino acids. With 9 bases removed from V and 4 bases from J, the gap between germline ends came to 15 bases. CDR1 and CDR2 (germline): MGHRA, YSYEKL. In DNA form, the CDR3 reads TGCGCCAGTGACCTTGGGGACGGCTATGGCTACACCTTC. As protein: CASDLGDGYGYTF.

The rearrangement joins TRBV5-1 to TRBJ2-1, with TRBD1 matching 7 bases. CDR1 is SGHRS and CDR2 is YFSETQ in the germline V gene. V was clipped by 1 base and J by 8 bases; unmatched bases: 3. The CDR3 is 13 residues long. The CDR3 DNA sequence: TGCGCCAGCAGCTTGTACAGGGGCGATGAGCAGTTCTTC. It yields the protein CASSLYRGDEQFF. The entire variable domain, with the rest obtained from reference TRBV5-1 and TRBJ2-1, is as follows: KAGVTQTPRYLIKTRGQQVTLSCSPISGHRSVSWYQQTPGQGLQFLFEYFSETQRNKGNFPGRFSGRQFSNSRSEMNVSTLELGDSALYLCASSLYRGDEQFFGPGTRLTVL.

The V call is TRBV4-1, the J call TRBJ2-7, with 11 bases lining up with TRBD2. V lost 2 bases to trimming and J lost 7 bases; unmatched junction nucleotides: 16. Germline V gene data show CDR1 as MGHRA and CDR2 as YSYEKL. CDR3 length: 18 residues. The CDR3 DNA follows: TGCGCCAGCAGCCAACACGTACTAGCGGGAGCCCCGCTTGGGGAGCAGTACTTC. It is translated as CASSQHVLAGAPLGEQYF.

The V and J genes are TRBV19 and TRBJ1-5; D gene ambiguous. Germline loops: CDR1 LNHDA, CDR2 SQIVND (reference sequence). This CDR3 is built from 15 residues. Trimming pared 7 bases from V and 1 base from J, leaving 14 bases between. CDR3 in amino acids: CASKEWGSSNQPQHF. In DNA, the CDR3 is TGTGCCAGTAAAGAGTGGGGTTCCAGCAATCAGCCCCAGCATTTT. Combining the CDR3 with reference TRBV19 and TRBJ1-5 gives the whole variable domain DGGITQSPKYLFRKEGQNVTLSCEQNLNHDAMYWYRQDPGQGLRLIYYSQIVNDFQKGDIAEGYSVSREKKESFPLTVTSAQKNPTAFYLCASKEWGSSNQPQHFGDGTRLSIL.

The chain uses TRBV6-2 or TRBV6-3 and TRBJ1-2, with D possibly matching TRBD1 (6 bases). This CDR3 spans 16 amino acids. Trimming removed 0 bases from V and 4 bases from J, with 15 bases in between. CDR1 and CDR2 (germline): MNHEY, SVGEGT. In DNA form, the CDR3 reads TGTGCCAGCAGTTACTCGAGAAAGGACAGTCTCTATGGCTACACCTTC. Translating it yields CASSYSRKDSLYGYTF.

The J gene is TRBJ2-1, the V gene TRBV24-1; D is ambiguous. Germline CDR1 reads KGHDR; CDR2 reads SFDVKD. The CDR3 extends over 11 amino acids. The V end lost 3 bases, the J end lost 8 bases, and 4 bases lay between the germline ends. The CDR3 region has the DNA TGTGCCACCAGTGATCCCGATGAGCAGTTCTTC. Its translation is CATSDPDEQFF.